Below are 21 T cell receptor beta chains sequenced from a single sample in a study of tumor-infiltrating lymphocytes in primary liver carcinoma. cDNA specific to TCR beta was made from 500 ng of total RNA, with a constant-region primer employed for priming. Employing slightly modified ARM-PCR, three nested multiplex PCR rounds were run, and these gave rise to the TCR beta libraries. The first two PCR rounds used TRBV1-TRBV30 forward primers with a C-beta reverse primer, about 10 cycles each. TCRdb recomputed calls from the multiplex PCR reads with MiXCR, one row per CDR3 protein. This table holds 110,000 or so distinct CDR3 sequences, approximately 78% found once. From unsorted bulk tissue weighing about 20-33 mg, DNA and RNA were co-extracted. The specimen was liver tumor tissue from sampling region 3. Subset noted: tumor region T3, left-lateral pole. The receptors were gathered from a man aged 35-49 years with primary liver carcinoma and hepatitis B virus infection.

As for this clonotype: This is likely a read error, given that the CDR3 carries no conserved phenylalanine or tryptophan at its end. V gene TRBV29-1 combines with J gene TRBJ2-2; 7 positions match TRBD2. Germline values: CDR1 SQVTM, CDR2 ANQGSEA. The CDR3 has 15 residues. The CDR3 nucleotides read TGCAGCGTTGGGACTAGTGCGGCAAACACTGGGGAGCTGTTTTCT. Translation: CSVGTSAANTGELFS.

With regard to this clonotype: At one of its ends the junction is not consistent with the germline gene, which may arise from a read error. The chain links TRBV11-2 to TRBJ1-5; maybe TRBD1 (6 bases). The CDR3 has 17 residues. Germline V gene lookup returns CDR1 SGHAT and CDR2 FQNNGV. The CDR3 here is CANSLVGITGSNQPQHF. In nucleotides, the CDR3 is TGTGCCAACAGCTTAGTAGGGATAACAGGGAGCAATCAGCCCCAACATTTT.

The chain uses TRBV6-1 and TRBJ2-3, with 7 bases identical to TRBD1. Germline trimming cut 4 bases from V and 4 bases from J; bases unmatched to any gene: 11. Germline V gives CDR1 MNHNS, CDR2 SASEGT. The CDR3 extends over 16 amino acids. CDR3 sequence: CASSGAGRQGPDTQYF. The CDR3 coding sequence is TGTGCCAGCAGTGGAGCAGGAAGACAGGGACCAGATACGCAGTATTTT.

The chain employs TRBV11-1 and TRBJ2-1; a weak D match, TRBD1 (5 bases). CDR1 is SGHAT, CDR2 FQDESV, per germline (reference sequence). V dropped 10 bases and J dropped 0 bases, with 22 bases sitting between them. The CDR3 loop spans 17 amino acids. The CDR3 DNA reads TGTGCCAATAGATCCCGGAACAGGTCTTTCTCCTACAATGAGCAGTTCTTC. Residues: CANRSRNRSFSYNEQFF.

Of note for this clonotype: No conserved phenylalanine or tryptophan ends this CDR3, so it is likely a read error. This chain uses TRBV6-2 or TRBV6-3 with TRBJ2-7; no reliable D call. The CDR3 totals 13 residues. Per the germline V gene, CDR1 is MNHEY and CDR2 is SVGEGT. The CDR3 sequence: CASIYEVPYEQYI. CDR3 DNA: TGTGCCAGCATTTACGAGGTACCCTACGAACAGTACATC.

There are many counts of this clonotype. The chain employs TRBV5-4 and TRBJ2-5; D gene ambiguous. Germline CDR1 SGHNT, CDR2 YYREEE (reference sequence). Trimming removed 0 bases from V and 0 bases from J, with 12 bases in between. The CDR3 extends over 16 amino acids. This chain's CDR3 is CASSLVHQLYQETQYF. The CDR3 bases are TGTGCCAGCAGCTTGGTCCATCAACTGTACCAAGAGACCCAGTACTTC.

For this clonotype: One end of the junction fails to match germline, which may point to a read error. V and J are TRBV11-1 and TRBJ1-6; perhaps TRBD1 as D (5 bases). Germline V gene lookup returns CDR1 SGHAT and CDR2 FQDESV (reference sequence). The CDR3 is 13 amino acids. The CDR3 spells CAISRTLVSRFHF. CDR3 DNA sequence: TGTGCCATCAGCCGGACACTGGTTTCACGCTTCCACTTT.

With regard to this clonotype: The junction does not match germline at one end; this may be a read error. This sequence joins TRBV4-2 and TRBJ2-5; the D is unclear. Germline assignment: CDR1 LGHNA and CDR2 YNFKEQ. The CDR3 is 12 amino acids. CDR3 sequence reads: CVSSQWGETQYF. The CDR3 region has the DNA TGTGTCAGCAGTCAATGGGGAGAGACCCAGTACTTC.

This clonotype occurred once. The junction departs from the called germline gene at one end, perhaps through a read error. The chain is built from TRBV11-3 and TRBJ2-3, with D perhaps TRBD2 (6 bases). The CDR3 totals 15 residues. CDR1 is SGHNT, CDR2 YENEEA, per germline. CDR3 DNA sequence: TGTGTCAGCAGCCCTGGGGGAGGTGGCACAGGTACGAAGTATTTT. Protein: CVSSPGGGGTGTKYF.

Concerning this clonotype: Compared with germline, one end of the junction differs, possibly owing to a read error. V is TRBV12-3 or TRBV12-4 and J is TRBJ1-1; no clear D gene. The CDR3 runs to 11 residues. The CDR3 loop is CVSSLTSEAFF. The CDR3 bases are TGTGTCAGCAGTTTAACCTCTGAAGCTTTCTTT.

Note on this clonotype: One junction end does not reproduce the germline sequence, and a read error may be involved. The chain couples TRBV6-5 to TRBJ2-6, with a tentative D call TRBD1 (5 bases). Germline V CDR1 and CDR2: MNHEY, SVGAGI. CDR3 length: 17 residues. The CDR3 DNA follows: TGTGCCAGCAGTATGGGTTCTGGATCATCTGGGGCCAACGTTCTGACTTTC. Translating it yields CASSMGSGSSGANVLTF.

A note on this clonotype: Given the absence of the conserved phenylalanine or tryptophan at the CDR3 end, a read error is likely. This chain links TRBV12-3 or TRBV12-4 with TRBJ2-5; 7 bases map to TRBD2. This CDR3 spans 12 amino acids. The CDR3 DNA reads TGTGCCAGCAGTTTAGCGCGGGAGACTCAGTACTTA. This encodes CASSLARETQYL.

The chain has TRBV30 and TRBJ2-2, with D maybe TRBD2 (5 bases). Trimming pared 7 bases from V and 6 bases from J, leaving 18 bases between. Germline values: CDR1 GTSNPN, CDR2 SVGIG (reference sequence). This CDR3 region has 14 residues. CDR3 nucleotides: TGTGCCTTGAGAGGTCAGGAGGACGCCGGGGAGCTGTTTTTT. It translates to CALRGQEDAGELFF. Combining the CDR3 with reference TRBV30 and TRBJ2-2 gives the whole variable domain SQTIHQWPATLVQPVGSPLSLECTVEGTSNPNLYWYRQAAGRGLQLLFYSVGIGQISSEVPQNLSASRPQDRQFILSSKKLLLSDSGFYLCALRGQEDAGELFFGEGSRLTVL.

This clonotype was recorded a few times. J is TRBJ1-5 and V is TRBV27; D remains unclear. V was trimmed by 11 bases and J by 4 bases, leaving 21 bases between them. The CDR3 covers 15 residues. The V gene's germline CDR1 is MNHEY and CDR2 SMNVEV (reference sequence). The CDR3 sequence: CAGKPGATKNQPQHF. CDR3 DNA sequence: TGTGCCGGCAAACCCGGAGCGACTAAAAATCAGCCCCAGCATTTT.

To note about this clonotype: Relative to the germline gene, one junction end is altered; a read error may explain this. This rearrangement joins TRBV5-4 to TRBJ2-1; no firm D call. The CDR3 runs 13 residues. The V gene's germline CDR1 is SGHNT and CDR2 YYREEE (reference sequence). The CDR3 loop reads CVSSLPTNNEQFF. CDR3 nucleotides: TGTGTCAGCAGCTTGCCCACAAACAATGAGCAGTTCTTC.

The rearrangement joins TRBV29-1 to TRBJ2-3; possibly TRBD2 for D (6 bases). The CDR3 sequence is 14 residues long. The germline V gene has CDR1 SQVTM and CDR2 ANQGSEA. V lost 7 bases to trimming and J lost 2 bases, with 16 bases between them. CDR3 bases: TGCAGCGCGGATCCTAGCGATGTCACAGATACGCAGTATTTT. Its protein product is CSADPSDVTDTQYF.

Regarding this clonotype: A read error may produce the germline difference seen at one junction end. V is TRBV7-8 and J is TRBJ2-7, with D possibly matching TRBD2 (6 bases). The CDR3 is 16 residues long. Germline V gene lookup returns CDR1 SGHVS and CDR2 FQNEAQ. The CDR3 reads CASSIGGGTWTYEQYF. DNA of the CDR3: TGTGCCAGCAGCATAGGTGGGGGGACGTGGACCTATGAGCAGTACTTC.

The chain employs TRBV29-1 and TRBJ2-7; TRBD2 agrees at 8 bases. Germline trimming cut 8 bases from V and 11 bases from J; bases unmatched to any gene: 14. CDR1 SQVTM and CDR2 ANQGSEA come from the germline V gene. The CDR3 totals 12 residues. The CDR3 nucleotides are TGCAGCTCCCTGACTAGCGACCACAAGGAGTACTTC. Amino acid sequence: CSSLTSDHKEYF.

Details on this clonotype: This may stem from a read error, because a much larger clone lies one nucleotide away. The chain joins TRBV28 to TRBJ1-6, with a weak D call TRBD1 (6 bases). The CDR3 sequence is 14 residues long. Germline V gene lookup returns CDR1 MDHEN and CDR2 SYDVKM. Trimming removed 6 bases at V and 10 bases at J, with 16 bases between. The CDR3 protein is CASSYTGPHSPLHF. CDR3 in DNA: TGTGCCAGCAGCTACACAGGGCCTCACTCACCCCTCCACTTT.

Turning to this clonotype: A much bigger clone sits one base away, suggesting this may be a read error. V usage is TRBV5-1 and J usage is TRBJ2-3, with D perhaps matching TRBD2 (5 bases). The CDR3 extends over 15 amino acids. Germline-derived CDR1 and CDR2 are SGHRS and YFSETQ. The CDR3 loop reads CVSSPARADLDTQYF. The CDR3 region has the DNA TGCGTCAGCAGCCCGGCGAGGGCTGACCTAGATACGCAGTATTTT.

In its sample, this clonotype was seen once. No conserved phenylalanine or tryptophan ends this CDR3, so it is likely a read error. The genes are TRBV6-1 and TRBJ2-1; 8 nucleotides agree with TRBD2. CDR3 length: 12 residues. Per germline, CDR1 MNHNS and CDR2 SASEGT. CDR3 protein: CASSKAGDEQFI. The CDR3 nucleotides are TGTGCCAGCAGTAAAGCGGGGGATGAACAGTTCATC.